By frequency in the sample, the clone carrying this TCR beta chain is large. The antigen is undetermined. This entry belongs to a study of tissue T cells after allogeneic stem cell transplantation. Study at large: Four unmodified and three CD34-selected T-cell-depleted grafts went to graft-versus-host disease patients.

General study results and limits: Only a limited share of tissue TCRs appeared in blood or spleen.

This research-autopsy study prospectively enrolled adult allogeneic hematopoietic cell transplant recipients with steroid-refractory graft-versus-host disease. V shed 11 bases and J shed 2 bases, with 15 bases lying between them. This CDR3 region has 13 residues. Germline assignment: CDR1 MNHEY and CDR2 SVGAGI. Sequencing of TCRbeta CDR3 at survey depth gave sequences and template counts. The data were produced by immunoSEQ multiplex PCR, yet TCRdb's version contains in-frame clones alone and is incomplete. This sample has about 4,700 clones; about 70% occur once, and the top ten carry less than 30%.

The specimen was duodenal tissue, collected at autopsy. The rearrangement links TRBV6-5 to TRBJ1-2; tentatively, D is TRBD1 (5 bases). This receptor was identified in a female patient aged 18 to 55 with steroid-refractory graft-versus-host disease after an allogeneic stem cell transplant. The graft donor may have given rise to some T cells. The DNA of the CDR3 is TGTGCCCTATGGGGCGGAATAAACTATGGCTACACCTTC. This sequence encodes CALWGGINYGYTF.